This TCR beta chain is drawn from a study of blood T cell repertoires in COVID-19. Study in general: Sample material is recorded as cDNA or gDNA derived from T cells, B-cell-depleted T cells, or PBMCs.

This clone appeared a single time. Enrolled during active infection, Seattle patients were then followed longitudinally. Original handling: Reference gene primer amplification gave estimated nucleated cell counts. The repertoire was sequenced with immunoSEQ multiplex PCR; TCRdb's copy has only in-frame clones and lacks some. The V and J calls and the clone size are those of that table, but D and trimming were determined from the DNA. In the table there are approximately 320,000 clones, around 92% of which are singletons. The length of the CDR3 is 13 residues. CDR1 is ENHRY, CDR2 SYGVKD, per germline. V was cut by 9 bases and J by 0 bases, with 11 bases left in between.

The V gene is TRBV10-3, the J gene TRBJ1-2, with D tentatively TRBD1 (5 bases). Sequenced: peripheral blood. This receptor was obtained from a woman in her 30s with COVID-19, enrolled during active disease. The CDR3 DNA reads as TGTGCCATAGGGGCGTCCACTAACTATGGCTACACCTTC. As protein: CAIGASTNYGYTF.